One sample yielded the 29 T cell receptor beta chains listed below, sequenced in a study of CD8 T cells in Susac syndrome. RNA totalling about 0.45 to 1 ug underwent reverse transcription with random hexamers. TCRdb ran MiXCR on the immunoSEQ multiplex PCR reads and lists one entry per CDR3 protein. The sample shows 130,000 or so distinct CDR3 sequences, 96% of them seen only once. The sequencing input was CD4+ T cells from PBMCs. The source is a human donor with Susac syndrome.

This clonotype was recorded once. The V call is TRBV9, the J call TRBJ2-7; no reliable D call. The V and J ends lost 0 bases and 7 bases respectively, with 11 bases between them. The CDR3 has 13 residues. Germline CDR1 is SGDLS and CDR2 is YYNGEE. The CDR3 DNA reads TGTGCCAGCAGCGTAGAGTTTTGGGGAGAGCAGTACTTC. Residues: CASSVEFWGEQYF.

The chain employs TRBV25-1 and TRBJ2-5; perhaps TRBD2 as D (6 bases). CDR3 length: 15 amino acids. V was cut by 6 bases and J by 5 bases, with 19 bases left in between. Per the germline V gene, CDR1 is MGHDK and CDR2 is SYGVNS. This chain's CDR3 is CASSPMGGGDETQYF. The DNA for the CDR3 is TGTGCCAGCAGCCCAATGGGTGGAGGGGACGAGACCCAGTACTTC.

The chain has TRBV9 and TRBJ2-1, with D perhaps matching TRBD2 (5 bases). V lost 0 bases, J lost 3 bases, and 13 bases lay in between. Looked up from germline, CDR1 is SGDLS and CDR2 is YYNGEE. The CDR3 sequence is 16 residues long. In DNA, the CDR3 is TGTGCCAGCAGCGTAGGAGGTGGAGGAGTCTACAATGAGCAGTTCTTC. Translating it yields CASSVGGGGVYNEQFF.

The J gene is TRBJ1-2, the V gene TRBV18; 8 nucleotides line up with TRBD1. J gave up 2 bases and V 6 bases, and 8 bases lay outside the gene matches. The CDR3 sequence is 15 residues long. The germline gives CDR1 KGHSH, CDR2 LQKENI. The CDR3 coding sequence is TGTGCCAGCTCGGCCGGGACAGGAAGGAACTATGGCTACACCTTC. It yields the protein CASSAGTGRNYGYTF.

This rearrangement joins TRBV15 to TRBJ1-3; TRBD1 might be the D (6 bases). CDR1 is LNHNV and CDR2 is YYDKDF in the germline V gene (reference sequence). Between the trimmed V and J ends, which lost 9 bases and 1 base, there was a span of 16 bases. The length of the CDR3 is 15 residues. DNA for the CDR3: TGTGCCACACATACAGGGAGGAGGTCTGGAAACACCATATATTTT. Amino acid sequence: CATHTGRRSGNTIYF.

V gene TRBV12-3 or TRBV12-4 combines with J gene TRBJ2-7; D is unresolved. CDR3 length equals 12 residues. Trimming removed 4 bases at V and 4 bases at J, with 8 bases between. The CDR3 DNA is TGTGCCAGCAGTTGGTCCGATTACGAGCAGTACTTC. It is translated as CASSWSDYEQYF.

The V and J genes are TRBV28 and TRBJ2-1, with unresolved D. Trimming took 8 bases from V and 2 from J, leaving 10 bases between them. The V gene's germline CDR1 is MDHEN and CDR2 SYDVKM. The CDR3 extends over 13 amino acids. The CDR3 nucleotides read TGTGCCAGCGCAAGGAGCGCCTACAATGAGCAGTTCTTC. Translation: CASARSAYNEQFF.

The CDR3 nucleotides are TGTGCCTCTCACCGGGACTCCTACAATGAGCAGTTCTTC. This translates into CASHRDSYNEQFF. The chain recombines TRBV7-9 with TRBJ2-1; D may be TRBD2 (5 bases). The CDR3 has 13 residues. Germline CDR1 and CDR2: SEHNR and FQNEAQ (reference sequence). V was shortened by 11 bases and J by 0 bases, with 11 bases between the two germline ends.

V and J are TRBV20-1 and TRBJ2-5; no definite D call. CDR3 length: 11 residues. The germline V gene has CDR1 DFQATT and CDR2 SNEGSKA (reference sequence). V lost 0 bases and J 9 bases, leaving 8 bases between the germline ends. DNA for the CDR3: TGCAGTGCTAGAGACGAGAGGTCCCAGTACTTC. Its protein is CSARDERSQYF.

Here the CDR3 reads CASSLEFGRASDEQFF. DNA for the CDR3: TGCGCCAGCAGCTTGGAGTTTGGGAGGGCCTCGGATGAGCAGTTCTTC. V and J are TRBV5-1 and TRBJ2-1, with 7 bases that match TRBD2. Germline V gives CDR1 SGHRS, CDR2 YFSETQ. J lost 8 bases, V lost 0 bases, and 11 bases had no gene match. CDR3 size: 16 residues.

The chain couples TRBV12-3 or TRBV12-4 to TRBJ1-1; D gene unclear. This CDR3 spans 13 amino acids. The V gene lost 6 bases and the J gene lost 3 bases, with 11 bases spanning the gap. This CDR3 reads CASSTSRDTEAFF. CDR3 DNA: TGTGCCAGCAGCACCTCTCGGGACACTGAAGCTTTCTTT.

The CDR3, as DNA: TGTGCTTGGGAGAGGACAGGCCTTCAAGAGACCCAGTACTTC. This codes for CAWERTGLQETQYF. The chain combines TRBV30 with TRBJ2-5, with 7 bases matching TRBD1. Germline CDR1 and CDR2: GTSNPN and SVGIG (reference sequence). This CDR3 region has 14 residues.

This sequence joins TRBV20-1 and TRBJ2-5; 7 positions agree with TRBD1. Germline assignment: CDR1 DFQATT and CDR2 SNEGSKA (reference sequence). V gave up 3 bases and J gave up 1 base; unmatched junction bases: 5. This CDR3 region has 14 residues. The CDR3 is CSASRGRIQETQYF. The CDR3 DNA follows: TGCAGTGCTAGTAGGGGGCGCATCCAAGAGACCCAGTACTTC.

The CDR3 nucleotides are TGTGCCAGCAGTCCGGGTCTCTATGGCTACACCTTC. This gives the protein CASSPGLYGYTF. The V and J genes are TRBV6-6 and TRBJ1-2; D call uncertain. V dropped 5 bases and J dropped 4 bases, with 8 bases sitting between them. CDR1 is MNHNY and CDR2 is SVGAGI in the germline V gene (reference sequence). There are 12 residues in the CDR3.

The CDR3 region is CASSQAIKETQYF. CDR3 nucleotides: TGTGCCAGCAGCCAGGCTATCAAGGAGACCCAGTACTTC. This chain joins TRBV3-1 and TRBJ2-5; D ambiguous. Trimming took 3 bases from V and 5 from J, leaving 10 bases between them. The CDR3 loop spans 13 amino acids. Looked up from germline, CDR1 is LGHDT and CDR2 is YNNKEL (reference sequence).

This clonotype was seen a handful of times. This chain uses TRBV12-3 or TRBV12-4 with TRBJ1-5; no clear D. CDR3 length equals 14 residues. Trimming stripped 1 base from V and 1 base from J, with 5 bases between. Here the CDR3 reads CASSLEGSNQPQHF. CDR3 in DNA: TGTGCCAGCAGTTTAGAGGGAAGCAATCAGCCCCAGCATTTT.

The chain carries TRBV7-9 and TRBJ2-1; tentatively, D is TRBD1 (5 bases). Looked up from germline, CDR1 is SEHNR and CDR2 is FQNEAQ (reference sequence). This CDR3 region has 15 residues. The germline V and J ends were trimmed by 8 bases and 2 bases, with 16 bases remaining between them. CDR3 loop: CASSQGRRAYNEQFF. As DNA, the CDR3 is TGTGCCAGCTCCCAGGGCCGAAGAGCCTACAATGAGCAGTTCTTC.

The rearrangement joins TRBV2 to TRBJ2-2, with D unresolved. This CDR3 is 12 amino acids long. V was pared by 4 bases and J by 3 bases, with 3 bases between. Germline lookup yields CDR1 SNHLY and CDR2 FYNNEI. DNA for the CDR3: TGTGCCAGCAGTGGAGACACCGGGGAGCTGTTTTTT. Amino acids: CASSGDTGELFF.

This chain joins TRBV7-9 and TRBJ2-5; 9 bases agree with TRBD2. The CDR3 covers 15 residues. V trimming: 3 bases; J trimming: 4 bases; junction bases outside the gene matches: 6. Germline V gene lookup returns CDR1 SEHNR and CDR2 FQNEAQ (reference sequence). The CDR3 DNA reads TGTGCCAGCAGCTTTATAGCGGGAGCGGGAGAGACCCAGTACTTC. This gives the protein CASSFIAGAGETQYF.

The CDR3 sequence: CASSMGRMNTEAFF. In DNA form, the CDR3 reads TGTGCCAGTAGTATGGGGAGAATGAACACTGAAGCTTTCTTT. This sequence joins TRBV19 and TRBJ1-1; the D is unclear. Germline V gene sequence: CDR1 LNHDA, CDR2 SQIVND (reference sequence). V lost 3 bases and J 0 bases, leaving 8 bases between the germline ends. The CDR3 has 14 residues.

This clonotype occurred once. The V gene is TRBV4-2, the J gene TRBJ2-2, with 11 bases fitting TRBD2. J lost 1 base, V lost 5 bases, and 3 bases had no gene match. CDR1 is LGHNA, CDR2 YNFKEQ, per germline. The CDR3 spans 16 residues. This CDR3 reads CASSTLAGVNTGELFF. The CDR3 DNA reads TGTGCCAGCAGCACACTAGCGGGAGTGAACACCGGGGAGCTGTTTTTT.

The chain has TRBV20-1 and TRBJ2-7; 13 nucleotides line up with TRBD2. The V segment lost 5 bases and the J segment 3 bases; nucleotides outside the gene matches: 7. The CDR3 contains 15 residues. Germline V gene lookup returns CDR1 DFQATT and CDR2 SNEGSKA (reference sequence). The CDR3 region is CSAVGTSGTNYEQYF. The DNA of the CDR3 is TGCAGTGCTGTCGGGACTAGCGGGACTAACTACGAGCAGTACTTC.

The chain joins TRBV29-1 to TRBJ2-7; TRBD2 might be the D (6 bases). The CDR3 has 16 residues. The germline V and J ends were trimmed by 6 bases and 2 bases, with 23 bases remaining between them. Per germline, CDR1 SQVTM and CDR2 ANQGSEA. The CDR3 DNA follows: TGCAGCGTGGCCCCCTATCGGGGGACCCCTACCTACGAGCAGTACTTC. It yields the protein CSVAPYRGTPTYEQYF.

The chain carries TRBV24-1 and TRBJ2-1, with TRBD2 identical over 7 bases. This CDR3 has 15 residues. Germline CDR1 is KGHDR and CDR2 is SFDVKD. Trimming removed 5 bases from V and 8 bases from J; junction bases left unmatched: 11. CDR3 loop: CATSVWGYRGDEQFF. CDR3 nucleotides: TGTGCCACCAGTGTATGGGGTTACCGGGGGGATGAGCAGTTCTTC.

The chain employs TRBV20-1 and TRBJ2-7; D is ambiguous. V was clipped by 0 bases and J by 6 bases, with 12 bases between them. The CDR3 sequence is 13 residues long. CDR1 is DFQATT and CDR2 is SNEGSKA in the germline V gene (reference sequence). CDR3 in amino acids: CSARDGWKIEQYF. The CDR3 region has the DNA TGCAGTGCTAGAGATGGGTGGAAAATCGAGCAGTACTTC.

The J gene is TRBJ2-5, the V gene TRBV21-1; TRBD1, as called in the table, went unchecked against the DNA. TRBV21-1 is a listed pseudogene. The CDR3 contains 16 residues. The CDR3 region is CASSKAWDRGQETQYF. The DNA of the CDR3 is TGTGCCAGCAGCAAAGCCTGGGACAGGGGGCAAGAGACCCAGTACTTC.

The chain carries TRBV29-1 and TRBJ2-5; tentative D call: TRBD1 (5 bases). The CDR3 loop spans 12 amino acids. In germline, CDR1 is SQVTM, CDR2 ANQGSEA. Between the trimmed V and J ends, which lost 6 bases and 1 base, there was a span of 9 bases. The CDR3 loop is CSVTVSQETQYF. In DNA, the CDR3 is TGCAGCGTGACAGTTAGCCAAGAGACCCAGTACTTC.

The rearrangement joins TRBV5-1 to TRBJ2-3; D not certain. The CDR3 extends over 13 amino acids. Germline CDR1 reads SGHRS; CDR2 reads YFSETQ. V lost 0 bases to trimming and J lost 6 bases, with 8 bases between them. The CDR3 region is CASSLDVQDTQYF. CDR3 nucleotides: TGCGCCAGCAGCTTGGACGTCCAGGATACGCAGTATTTT.

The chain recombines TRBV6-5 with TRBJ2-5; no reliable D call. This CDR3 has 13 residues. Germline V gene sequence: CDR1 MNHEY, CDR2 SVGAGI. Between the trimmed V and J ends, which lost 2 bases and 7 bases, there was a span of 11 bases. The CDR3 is CASSYKWRGTQYF. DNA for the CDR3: TGTGCCAGCAGTTACAAATGGCGTGGGACCCAGTACTTC.